A single sample gave rise to the 32 T cell receptor beta chains below, sequenced in a study of cytomegalovirus exposure and HLA in healthy donors. In the PCR, 60 Vbeta and 13 Jbeta primers were used. Sequencing was performed with immunoSEQ multiplex PCR; in TCRdb, only in-frame clones are kept and a portion is missing. This sample's table has roughly 120,000 clones. The specimen was PBMCs. Every receptor here comes from a man aged 18 to 30 in good health and CMV-seronegative.

The genes are TRBV18 and TRBJ1-1, with 8 positions matching TRBD1. CDR1 and CDR2 (germline): KGHSH, LQKENI. The junction had 7 bases not matched to a gene; V was cut back by 6 bases and J by 4 bases. The CDR3 extends over 14 amino acids. Here the CDR3 DNA reads TGTGCCAGCTCGCCAGACAGGGGAGTCACTGAAGCTTTCTTT. Residues: CASSPDRGVTEAFF.

The V gene is TRBV6-1, the J gene TRBJ1-2; D is possibly TRBD1 (5 bases). This CDR3 has 15 amino acids. V was cut by 2 bases and J by 4 bases, with 14 bases left in between. Germline-derived CDR1 and CDR2 are MNHNS and SASEGT. CDR3 in DNA: TGTGCCAGCAGTGAAAGGATGGACAAAACCTATGGCTACACCTTC. It translates to CASSERMDKTYGYTF.

The V and J genes are TRBV5-1 and TRBJ1-6; 10 nucleotides align to TRBD1. The CDR3 length is 15 residues. CDR1 is SGHRS and CDR2 is YFSETQ in the germline V gene. J gave up 7 bases and V 4 bases, and 5 bases lay outside the gene matches. In DNA form, the CDR3 reads TGCGCCAGCAGCCAAGGGACAGGGGACAATTCACCCCTCCACTTT. Translation gives CASSQGTGDNSPLHF. The entire variable domain, with the rest obtained from reference TRBV5-1 and TRBJ1-6, is as follows: KAGVTQTPRYLIKTRGQQVTLSCSPISGHRSVSWYQQTPGQGLQFLFEYFSETQRNKGNFPGRFSGRQFSNSRSEMNVSTLELGDSALYLCASSQGTGDNSPLHFGNGTRLTVT.

The rearrangement links TRBV5-8 to TRBJ1-2; D unclear. The germline V gene encodes CDR1 SGHTS and CDR2 YDEGEE. V was cut by 4 bases and J by 4 bases, with 11 bases left in between. The CDR3 consists of 13 residues. For the CDR3, the DNA is TGTGCCAGCAGCCCCGACACCTTCTATGGCTACACCTTC. Translating it yields CASSPDTFYGYTF.

The chain combines TRBV5-6 with TRBJ1-2; no clear D gene. Deletions cut 0 bases from V and 11 bases from J, with 17 bases between. The CDR3 extends over 14 amino acids. The germline CDR1 and CDR2 sequences are SGHDT and YYEEEE. The DNA of the CDR3 is TGTGCCAGCAGCTTGGCCTATGTCCAGCAGGAATACACCTTC. Translated, it gives CASSLAYVQQEYTF. Filled out from reference TRBV5-6 and TRBJ1-2, the complete variable domain reads DAGVTQSPTHLIKTRGQQVTLRCSPKSGHDTVSWYQQALGQGPQFIFQYYEEEERQRGNFPDRFSGHQFPNYSSELNVNALLLGDSALYLCASSLAYVQQEYTFGSGTRLTVV.

The J gene is TRBJ1-3, the V gene TRBV28; D gene ambiguous. Germline V gene data show CDR1 as MDHEN and CDR2 as SYDVKM. CDR3 size: 14 residues. Trimming removed 6 bases from V and 4 bases from J, with 13 bases in between. CDR3 coding DNA: TGTGCCAGCAGCCGGTCGGGTACGGGAAACACCATATATTTT. Translating gives CASSRSGTGNTIYF.

With respect to this clone: Other DNA sequences from this sample encode an identical CDR3 as well. The rearrangement joins TRBV19 to TRBJ1-1, with no clear D. Trimming pared 3 bases from V and 3 bases from J, leaving 11 bases between. Germline V gene sequence: CDR1 LNHDA, CDR2 SQIVND (reference sequence). The CDR3 is made up of 14 amino acids. CDR3 nucleotides: TGTGCCAGTAGTATTGACGGTGAGGACACTGAAGCTTTCTTT. It is translated as CASSIDGEDTEAFF.

The chain links TRBV18 to TRBJ1-2, with D maybe TRBD1 (5 bases). The CDR3 has 13 amino acids. Germline lookup yields CDR1 KGHSH and CDR2 LQKENI. The germline V and J ends were trimmed by 4 bases and 1 base, with 7 bases remaining between them. CDR3 DNA: TGTGCCAGCTCACAACAGGTTAACTATGGCTACACCTTC. Protein: CASSQQVNYGYTF.

The gene calls are TRBV5-1 and TRBJ2-1; maybe TRBD2 (6 bases). This CDR3 is built from 14 residues. Trimming took 3 bases from V and 9 from J, leaving 16 bases between them. Germline values: CDR1 SGHRS, CDR2 YFSETQ. CDR3 protein: CASSSLGLASEQFF. CDR3 sequence (DNA): TGCGCCAGCAGCTCCCTGGGACTGGCAAGTGAGCAGTTCTTC.

The chain employs TRBV4-1 and TRBJ1-1; 7 nucleotides agree with TRBD1. Germline V CDR1 and CDR2: MGHRA, YSYEKL. CDR3 length: 12 residues. Trimming cost V 1 base and J 10 bases; bases outside gene matches: 3. For the CDR3, the DNA is TGCGCCAGCAGCCAAGGGGACAGTCGAGCTTTCTTT. Translated: CASSQGDSRAFF.

The rearrangement links TRBV6-1 to TRBJ2-3; 13 bases are shared with TRBD2. Trimming removed 5 bases from V and 4 bases from J; junction bases left unmatched: 3. CDR1 is MNHNS and CDR2 is SASEGT in the germline V gene. The CDR3 loop spans 15 amino acids. The CDR3 region is CASSRLAGGADTQYF. CDR3 bases: TGTGCCAGCAGTAGACTAGCGGGGGGTGCAGATACGCAGTATTTT.

V gene TRBV27 combines with J gene TRBJ2-7, with TRBD2 matching over 14 bases. Germline V lookup: CDR1 MNHEY, CDR2 SMNVEV (reference sequence). The CDR3 totals 16 residues. V lost 8 bases, J lost 5 bases, and 11 bases stayed unmatched. The CDR3 coding sequence is TGTGCCAGCCTGAGGGGACTAGCGGGAGTTAGCAACGAGCAGTACTTC. It encodes CASLRGLAGVSNEQYF.

Concerning this clone itself: The sample holds other DNA sequences that translate to the same CDR3. The rearrangement uses TRBV27 and TRBJ1-1; TRBD1 might be the D (5 bases). The length of the CDR3 is 13 residues. The V and J ends lost 6 bases and 1 base respectively, with 9 bases between them. Germline lookup yields CDR1 MNHEY and CDR2 SMNVEV (reference sequence). CDR3 sequence: CASRGTGNTEAFF. DNA for the CDR3: TGTGCCAGCAGGGGGACTGGGAACACTGAAGCTTTCTTT.

This chain connects TRBV29-1 to TRBJ2-1; 12 bases match TRBD2. The CDR3 is 14 residues long. After removal of 6 bases from V and 9 bases from J, the junction contained 9 bases not matched to a gene. Germline-derived CDR1 and CDR2 are SQVTM and ANQGSEA. The CDR3 coding sequence is TGCAGCGTAGCTAGCGGGGGGGCCGTTACTGAGCAGTTCTTC. Residues: CSVASGGAVTEQFF.

The CDR3 DNA sequence: TGCGCCAGCAGCCACCCTCGGGAGGGGGCCTCCTACAATGAGCAGTTCTTC. Translating gives CASSHPREGASYNEQFF. This sequence joins TRBV4-1 and TRBJ2-1; the D gene is possibly TRBD2 (8 bases). Trimming shortened V by 3 bases and J by 0 bases, and 15 bases separated the two germline ends. The V gene's germline CDR1 is MGHRA and CDR2 YSYEKL. CDR3 length: 17 residues.

The V gene is TRBV19, the J gene TRBJ2-7; the D gene is possibly TRBD2 (6 bases). The germline V and J ends were trimmed by 3 bases and 2 bases, with 23 bases remaining between them. Per germline, CDR1 LNHDA and CDR2 SQIVND (reference sequence). This CDR3 has 18 residues. Written as DNA, the CDR3 is TGTGCCAGTAGTATCCGTACTAGCAGGACCCTGGGGACCTACGAGCAGTACTTC. Amino acids: CASSIRTSRTLGTYEQYF.

V and J are TRBV5-1 and TRBJ2-7; TRBD1 might be the D (5 bases). CDR3 length: 14 residues. Per germline, CDR1 SGHRS and CDR2 YFSETQ. V was trimmed by 3 bases and J by 11 bases, leaving 21 bases between them. In DNA form, the CDR3 reads TGCGCCAGCAGCTCCAGGGATCCGGCGGAGTTAAAGTACTTC. It specifies CASSSRDPAELKYF.

The chain has TRBV15 and TRBJ2-3; D perhaps matches TRBD1 (6 bases). Trimming left V 9 bases short and J 0 bases short, with 16 bases between. CDR1 is LNHNV, CDR2 YYDKDF, per germline (reference sequence). This CDR3 is 15 amino acids long. CDR3: CATTWTESSTDTQYF. The DNA for the CDR3 is TGTGCCACTACATGGACAGAGTCTAGCACAGATACGCAGTATTTT.

The chain employs TRBV28 and TRBJ2-7, with TRBD2 identical over 7 bases. Losses at the gene ends were 5 bases for V and 0 bases for J; bases not matched to a gene: 7. The CDR3 is made up of 15 amino acids. Germline lookup yields CDR1 MDHEN and CDR2 SYDVKM. The CDR3: CASSNSGLYSYEQYF. CDR3 coding DNA: TGTGCCAGCAGTAATAGCGGGTTATACTCCTACGAGCAGTACTTC.

The chain recombines TRBV11-3 with TRBJ2-1, with D possibly being TRBD1 (5 bases). The CDR3 has 16 residues. V was pared by 1 base and J by 2 bases, with 12 bases between. The V gene's germline CDR1 is SGHNT and CDR2 YENEEA. CDR3 in amino acids: CASSLGGFPPYNEQFF. CDR3 bases: TGTGCCAGCAGCTTAGGGGGCTTCCCCCCCTACAATGAGCAGTTCTTC.

V usage is TRBV30 and J usage is TRBJ1-1, with 8 bases matching TRBD1. Per the germline V gene, CDR1 is GTSNPN and CDR2 is SVGIG (reference sequence). CDR3 length: 14 residues. Trimming cost V 5 bases and J 10 bases; bases outside gene matches: 15. The CDR3: CAWGTGQGPRGAFF. CDR3 in DNA: TGTGCCTGGGGGACCGGACAGGGCCCTCGCGGAGCTTTCTTT.

The V gene is TRBV19, the J gene TRBJ1-4; D is perhaps TRBD1 (5 bases). V dropped 3 bases and J dropped 3 bases, with 8 bases sitting between them. CDR3 length: 14 amino acids. Germline CDR1 reads LNHDA; CDR2 reads SQIVND (reference sequence). CDR3 protein: CASSIRVANEKLFF. The CDR3 coding sequence is TGTGCCAGTAGTATCAGGGTGGCTAATGAAAAACTGTTTTTT.

The chain uses TRBV28 and TRBJ2-5, with 11 bases matching TRBD2. The end of the DNA is better explained by TRBJ2-7, so the J call may be wrong. Germline loops: CDR1 MDHEN, CDR2 SYDVKM. The CDR3 contains 13 residues. CDR3 DNA: TGTGCCACTTGGACTAGCGGGTCCTACGAGCAGTACTTC. Translated: CATWTSGSYEQYF.

The chain combines TRBV6-6 with TRBJ1-4; 7 bases agree with TRBD1. This CDR3 region has 16 residues. Germline V CDR1 and CDR2: MNHNY, SVGAGI (reference sequence). V shed 6 bases and J 8 bases; nucleotides not matched to a gene: 15. CDR3 sequence reads: CASSYQSQGLGEKLFF. The CDR3 nucleotides are TGTGCCAGCAGCTATCAGTCACAGGGGTTGGGAGAAAAACTGTTTTTT.

The chain employs TRBV7-9 and TRBJ1-6; TRBD1 aligns across 10 bases. This CDR3 region has 14 residues. The V and J ends lost 5 bases and 7 bases, in that order; junction bases with no gene match: 2. Germline V gene lookup returns CDR1 SEHNR and CDR2 FQNEAQ (reference sequence). CDR3 nucleotides: TGTGCCAGCAGCCGGACAGGGGGAAATTCACCCCTCCACTTT. It codes for CASSRTGGNSPLHF. Filled out from reference TRBV7-9 and TRBJ1-6, the complete variable domain reads DTGVSQNPRHKITKRGQNVTFRCDPISEHNRLYWYRQTLGQGPEFLTYFQNEAQLEKSRLLSDRFSAERPKGSFSTLEIQRTEQGDSAMYLCASSRTGGNSPLHFGNGTRLTVT.

The chain joins TRBV19 to TRBJ1-1; 7 bases are a match to TRBD1. The CDR3 spans 12 residues. Germline-derived CDR1 and CDR2 are LNHDA and SQIVND (reference sequence). The ends lost 9 bases at V and 5 bases at J; junction bases unmatched: 6. CDR3 in DNA: TGTGCCAGCCAACAGGGGCCGACTGAAGCTTTCTTT. It is translated as CASQQGPTEAFF.

The rearrangement links TRBV7-2 to TRBJ2-7; TRBD2 agrees at 9 bases. V lost 5 bases and J lost 9; bases outside the gene matches: 20. The germline gives CDR1 SGHTA, CDR2 FQGNSA. CDR3 length equals 17 residues. CDR3 nucleotide sequence: TGTGCCAGCAGCCCACCACGGTGGACTAGCGTGAGACAAGGGCAGTACTTC. Translation gives CASSPPRWTSVRQGQYF.

This chain connects TRBV10-3 to TRBJ1-1, with 7 bases matching TRBD1. Germline lookup yields CDR1 ENHRY and CDR2 SYGVKD. This CDR3 is built from 14 residues. V was pared by 10 bases and J by 3 bases, with 11 bases of the junction left unmatched. The CDR3 spells CATGTGEGDTEAFF. As DNA, the CDR3 is TGTGCCACCGGAACAGGGGAAGGGGACACTGAAGCTTTCTTT.

The chain employs TRBV7-6 and TRBJ2-3, with 10 positions matching TRBD1. The length of the CDR3 is 16 residues. Germline CDR1 is SGHVS and CDR2 is FNYEAQ. V was pared by 3 bases and J by 4 bases, with 7 bases of the junction left unmatched. The CDR3, as DNA: TGTGCCAGCAGCTTTGGACAGGGGGTCGTCGCAGATACGCAGTATTTT. Translation gives CASSFGQGVVADTQYF.

The rearrangement uses TRBV28 and TRBJ1-1, with 9 bases identical to TRBD1. The junction had 8 bases not matched to a gene; V was cut back by 6 bases and J by 6 bases. Germline CDR1 reads MDHEN; CDR2 reads SYDVKM. The CDR3 covers 14 residues. The CDR3 sequence is CASRHTGGAAEAFF. The CDR3 DNA reads TGTGCCAGCAGACACACAGGGGGCGCGGCTGAAGCTTTCTTT.

The chain links TRBV5-1 to TRBJ1-1, with TRBD1 matching over 11 bases. The CDR3 is 16 residues long. Per the germline V gene, CDR1 is SGHRS and CDR2 is YFSETQ. The V and J ends lost 5 bases and 5 bases, in that order; junction bases with no gene match: 11. The CDR3 region has the DNA TGCGCCAGCAGACAGCCGGACAGGGGGCCAGGAACTGAAGCTTTCTTT. Its protein is CASRQPDRGPGTEAFF.

This chain connects TRBV6-4 to TRBJ2-2, with D possibly being TRBD2 (6 bases). V lost 3 bases to trimming and J lost 4 bases, with 12 bases between them. The CDR3 runs 15 residues. Germline loops: CDR1 MRHNA, CDR2 SNTAGT. The CDR3 loop reads CASSEGGTGTGELFF. The CDR3 DNA is TGTGCCAGCAGTGAAGGAGGGACGGGCACCGGGGAGCTGTTTTTT.